This T cell receptor (beta chain) was documented in a study of T cell responses to AZD1222 COVID-19 vaccine. This CDR3 comprises 14 residues. V lost 1 base, J lost 2 bases, and 8 bases lay in between. Per germline, CDR1 SNHLY and CDR2 FYNNEI. Assay: immunoSEQ multiplex PCR; the TCRdb copy retains only in-frame clones and omits some. The sample holds around 60,000 clones, 81% seen once. Here the sequenced sample was peripheral blood, taken 28 days after the second AZD1222 dose. The V and J genes are TRBV2 and TRBJ1-2; no reliable D call. The receptor's source is an adult who received the AZD1222 COVID-19 vaccine. CDR3 nucleotide sequence: TGTGCCAGCAGTGAAGGGACGAGGAACTATGGCTACACCTTC. Translating it yields CASSEGTRNYGYTF.